These T cell receptor beta chains were read from a single sample in a study of T cells in Graves' hyperthyroidism and ophthalmopathy. TCRdb reanalysed the multiplex PCR reads using MiXCR and keeps one entry per CDR3 protein. The data hold more than 650,000 distinct CDR3 sequences, with 14% observed a single time. Material: blood. All receptors come from a woman aged 18-29 years with Graves' hyperthyroidism. CDR3s include the opening cysteine and the closing phenylalanine or tryptophan. The D gene is left open where the match is weak. Not every row has a clone size; where given, it reads once, few, many or a size class.

J: TRBJ2-6
V: TRBV11-2
D: TRBD1
size: NA
CDR3: CASSLDLRTGGSGANVLTF
DNA: TGTGCCAGCAGCTTAGATCTTAGGACAGGGGGCTCTGGGGCCAACGTCCTGACTTTC

J: TRBJ1-2
V: TRBV20-1
D: NA
size: many
CDR3: CSARPVGRNYGYTF
DNA: TGCAGTGCTAGGCCCGTCGGCAGAAACTATGGCTACACCTTC

J: TRBJ2-2
V: TRBV4-3
D: NA
size: NA
CDR3: CASSQDEQGWAGELFF
DNA: TGCGCCAGCAGCCAAGATGAGCAGGGATGGGCCGGGGAGCTGTTTTTT

J: TRBJ2-1
V: TRBV24-1
D: NA
size: many
CDR3: CATSAAGRGSYNEQFF
DNA: TGTGCCACCAGTGCGGCCGGCAGGGGTTCCTACAATGAGCAGTTCTTC

J: TRBJ2-7
V: TRBV27
D: NA
size: NA
CDR3: CASSLGSAVGAGQYF
DNA: TGTGCCAGCAGTTTAGGAAGCGCGGTGGGGGCCGGGCAGTACTTC

J: TRBJ2-2
V: TRBV27
D: TRBD2
size: NA
CDR3: CASSPRSGRGTGELFF
DNA: TGTGCCAGCAGTCCCCGCAGCGGGAGGGGTACCGGGGAGCTGTTTTTT

J: TRBJ2-1
V: TRBV5-1
D: TRBD2
size: few
CDR3: CASSLQGLAGYNEQFF
DNA: TGCGCCAGCAGCCTCCAGGGACTAGCGGGGTACAATGAGCAGTTCTTC

J: TRBJ2-2
V: TRBV27
D: NA
size: NA
CDR3: CAGRANTGELFF
DNA: TGTGCCGGCCGGGCGAACACCGGGGAGCTGTTTTTT

J: TRBJ2-6
V: TRBV7-9
D: NA
size: NA
CDR3: CASPNSGISGANVLTF
DNA: TGTGCCAGCCCCAATAGCGGTATCTCTGGGGCCAACGTCCTGACTTTC

J: TRBJ1-5
V: TRBV5-1
D: TRBD1
size: NA
CDR3: CASSLELRTGGTHYSDQPQHF
DNA: TGCGCCAGCAGCTTGGAACTCCGGACAGGGGGCACTCATTATTCGGATCAGCCCCAGCATTTT

J: TRBJ2-1
V: TRBV12-3/TRBV12-4
D: NA
size: many
CDR3: CASTGSGVLDNEQFF
DNA: TGTGCCAGCACCGGATCTGGGGTTCTAGACAATGAGCAGTTCTTC

J: TRBJ2-1
V: TRBV12-3/TRBV12-4
D: NA
size: NA
CDR3: CASSSPQEQFF
DNA: TGTGCCAGCAGTTCCCCTCAGGAGCAGTTCTTC

J: TRBJ2-1
V: TRBV5-6
D: TRBD2
size: few
CDR3: CAGSFTGLAAYNEQFF
DNA: TGTGCCGGCAGCTTTACCGGACTAGCGGCATACAATGAGCAGTTCTTC

J: TRBJ2-2
V: TRBV30
D: NA
size: few
CDR3: CAWGHWNTGELLF
DNA: TGTGCCTGGGGACACTGGAACACCGGGGAGCTGCTTTTT

J: TRBJ2-7
V: TRBV29-1
D: TRBD2
size: NA
CDR3: CSVKGTSGSYEQYF
DNA: TGCAGCGTCAAAGGGACTAGCGGCTCCTACGAGCAGTACTTC

J: TRBJ1-5
V: TRBV9
D: NA
size: NA
CDR3: CASSVDYNQPQHF
DNA: TGTGCCAGCAGCGTGGACTACAATCAGCCCCAGCATTTT

J: TRBJ2-3
V: TRBV9
D: TRBD2
size: few
CDR3: CASSATPGLADTQYF
DNA: TGTGCCAGCAGCGCAACCCCGGGACTAGCGGATACGCAGTATTTT

J: TRBJ2-3
V: TRBV3-1
D: NA
size: many
CDR3: CASSHELRQTDTQYF
DNA: TGTGCCAGCAGCCATGAGTTGAGGCAGACAGATACGCAGTATTTT

J: TRBJ2-7
V: TRBV7-9
D: TRBD2
size: NA
CDR3: CASSLGRTSGRISYEQYF
DNA: TGTGCCAGCAGCTTAGGGCGGACTAGCGGGAGAATATCCTACGAGCAGTACTTC

J: TRBJ1-1
V: TRBV20-1
D: NA
size: NA
CDR3: CSARDLVLGQRNTEALF
DNA: TGCAGTGCTAGAGATCTGGTTCTAGGACAGAGGAACACTGAAGCTCTCTTT

J: TRBJ2-7
V: TRBV6-2/TRBV6-3
D: TRBD2
size: many
CDR3: CASSYSWASGRSYEQYF
DNA: TGTGCCAGCAGTTACTCCTGGGCTAGCGGGCGTTCCTACGAGCAGTACTTC

J: TRBJ2-5
V: TRBV20-1
D: TRBD2
size: many
CDR3: CSARDYHPRETQYF
DNA: TGCAGTGCCCGGGACTACCACCCCCGGGAGACCCAGTACTTC

J: TRBJ2-5
V: TRBV20-1
D: NA
size: NA
CDR3: CSARDHWAAKQETQYF
DNA: TGCAGTGCTAGAGATCATTGGGCGGCAAAACAAGAGACCCAGTACTTC

J: TRBJ2-7
V: TRBV11-3
D: TRBD1
size: many
CDR3: CASSSPESGQGKGSYEQYF
DNA: TGTGCCAGCAGCTCCCCAGAATCAGGACAGGGGAAAGGATCCTACGAGCAGTACTTC